A selection of T cell receptor beta chains follows, all from one sample in a study of cytomegalovirus exposure and HLA in healthy donors. Sequenced by immunoSEQ multiplex PCR; TCRdb stores in-frame clones only, minus some. The sample has about 120,000 clones, approximately 78% seen once. What was sequenced was PBMCs. These receptors were collected from a woman younger than 45 in good health and CMV-seronegative. Each CDR3 is given with its conserved first and last residue. The D gene is left open where the match is weak. Some rows mark clone size as missing; the rest say once, few, many or name a class of expanded clone.

V: TRBV5-1
size: -
J: TRBJ2-7
D: -
DNA: TGCGCCAGCAGCCCCCAGACGGGGTCCTACGAGCAGTACTTC
CDR3: CASSPQTGSYEQYF

V: TRBV12-2
size: -
J: TRBJ1-3
D: -
DNA: TGTGCAAGTCGCTGCCCCCCGCGGCACGATGGAAACACCATATATTTT
CDR3: CASRCPPRHDGNTIYF

V: TRBV11-1
size: -
J: TRBJ2-7
D: -
DNA: TGTGCCAGCAGCTGGGGGGACGGCGCAACCTACGAGCAGTACTTC
CDR3: CASSWGDGATYEQYF

V: TRBV28
size: few
J: TRBJ2-6
D: -
DNA: TGTGCCACCGAACGTCGGGGGTCTGGGGCCAACGTCCTGACTTTC
CDR3: CATERRGSGANVLTF

V: TRBV19
size: once
J: TRBJ1-1
D: -
DNA: TGTGCCAGTAGTCTGGGCAGTCAGGGGCCCTACGATGAAGCTTTCTTT
CDR3: CASSLGSQGPYDEAFF

V: TRBV19
size: -
J: TRBJ2-3
D: -
DNA: TGTGCCAGTACCCCGGGACAAAACACAGATACGCAGTATTTT
CDR3: CASTPGQNTDTQYF

V: TRBV19
size: -
J: TRBJ1-1
D: TRBD1
DNA: TGTGCCAGTAGTACGGGACAGGGCGTAGTCACTGAAGCTTTCTTT
CDR3: CASSTGQGVVTEAFF

V: TRBV5-4
size: -
J: TRBJ2-7
D: TRBD1
DNA: TGTGCCAGCAGCCACAGGGGTCCGAGCTACGAGCAGTACTTC
CDR3: CASSHRGPSYEQYF

V: TRBV6-1
size: -
J: TRBJ2-1
D: TRBD2
DNA: TGTGCCAGCAGGGTAGCGGGAGGGCCAGTTGAGCAGTTCTTC
CDR3: CASRVAGGPVEQFF

V: TRBV30
size: -
J: TRBJ1-1
D: TRBD1
DNA: TGTGCCTGGACGCAGGGGGCGAACACTGAAGCTTTCTTT
CDR3: CAWTQGANTEAFF

V: TRBV6-5
size: -
J: TRBJ2-7
D: TRBD2
DNA: TGTGCCAGCAGTTATTCGGGAGGGAGATCCTACGAGCAGTACTTC
CDR3: CASSYSGGRSYEQYF

V: TRBV6-5
size: -
J: TRBJ1-1
D: TRBD1
DNA: TGTGCCAGCAGTATTCGACAGGGCAACACTGAAGCTTTCTTT
CDR3: CASSIRQGNTEAFF

V: TRBV7-2
size: -
J: TRBJ2-1
D: -
DNA: TGTGCCAGCAGCTTAGCCGGAGACGTCTACAATGAGCAGTTCTTC
CDR3: CASSLAGDVYNEQFF

V: TRBV28
size: -
J: TRBJ2-7
D: -
DNA: TGTGCCAGCAGGGAGGGGCCGCACTCCTACGAGCAGTACTTC
CDR3: CASREGPHSYEQYF

V: TRBV5-1
size: -
J: TRBJ2-7
D: TRBD1
DNA: TGCGCCAGCCGACGGGACAGGCTATACGAGCAGTACTTC
CDR3: CASRRDRLYEQYF